These 29 T cell receptor beta chains were sequenced from one sample in a study of blood T cells in healthy people across ages. The authors ran a second PCR of roughly 7 to 11 cycles using a sample-barcoded 5' primer and a J-beta primer mix. TCRdb called the 5' RACE reads again in MiXCR, with one record for every CDR3 protein. Of over 950,000 distinct CDR3 sequences in the sample, around 54% are singletons; the top ten hold 20% to 25%. Sequencing input: blood. The receptors shown here come from a woman aged 55-75 years in good health.

Only a few counts were recorded for this clonotype. The chain joins TRBV3-1 to TRBJ2-3; 13 nucleotides align to TRBD2. The CDR3 spans 17 residues. Per germline, CDR1 LGHDT and CDR2 YNNKEL (reference sequence). Trimming cost V 4 bases and J 2 bases; bases outside gene matches: 6. CDR3 protein: CASSRRLAGGNTDTQYF. Written as DNA, the CDR3 is TGTGCCAGCAGCCGCAGACTAGCGGGAGGTAACACAGATACGCAGTATTTT.

In this sample, this clonotype turned up a few times. CDR3 DNA sequence: TGTGCCAGCAGCTCGAACTTTCCTGGGGCCAACGTCCTGACTTTC. Amino acids: CASSSNFPGANVLTF. V is TRBV7-2 and J is TRBJ2-6, with D uncertain. With 4 bases removed from V and 2 bases from J, the gap between germline ends came to 9 bases. CDR3 length equals 15 residues. Per the germline V gene, CDR1 is SGHTA and CDR2 is FQGNSA.

V and J are TRBV20-1 and TRBJ2-1; a weak D match, TRBD2 (6 bases). Trimming cost V 4 bases and J 0 bases, with 19 bases left between them. Per germline, CDR1 DFQATT and CDR2 SNEGSKA (reference sequence). The CDR3 has 17 residues. CDR3 residues: CSAKLRIAAASYNEQFF. The CDR3 nucleotides are TGCAGTGCTAAATTGCGAATAGCGGCTGCCTCCTACAATGAGCAGTTCTTC.

The V gene is TRBV29-1, the J gene TRBJ1-4, with unresolved D. V lost 1 base and J 4 bases, leaving 13 bases between the germline ends. Germline V CDR1 and CDR2: SQVTM, ANQGSEA. CDR3 length equals 15 residues. CDR3 in amino acids: CSVEGSRGSNEKLFF. In DNA form, the CDR3 reads TGCAGCGTTGAAGGGTCCCGTGGTAGTAATGAAAAACTGTTTTTT. The complete variable domain, with remaining parts taken from reference TRBV29-1 and TRBJ1-4, reads SAVISQKPSRDICQRGTSLTIQCQVDSQVTMMFWYRQQPGQSLTLIATANQGSEATYESGFVIDKFPISRPNLTFSTLTVSNMSPEDSSIYLCSVEGSRGSNEKLFFGSGTQLSVL.

This clonotype was seen a single time. The gene calls are TRBV15 and TRBJ1-5; D is perhaps TRBD1 (6 bases). Germline lookup yields CDR1 LNHNV and CDR2 YYDKDF (reference sequence). The V gene lost 3 bases and the J gene lost 6 bases, with 12 bases spanning the gap. CDR3 length: 14 residues. The CDR3 sequence: CATSRTGRVQPQHF. The CDR3 region has the DNA TGTGCCACCAGCAGGACAGGTCGGGTTCAGCCCCAGCATTTT.

The chain couples TRBV29-1 to TRBJ2-3; 7 bases fit TRBD2. This CDR3 spans 15 amino acids. The V gene's germline CDR1 is SQVTM and CDR2 ANQGSEA. The junction had 11 bases not matched to a gene; V was cut back by 4 bases and J by 4 bases. The CDR3 region is CSVGVGGLVSDTQYF. CDR3 in DNA: TGCAGCGTTGGGGTGGGAGGACTAGTATCAGATACGCAGTATTTT.

The V and J genes are TRBV5-1 and TRBJ2-7; no firm D call. CDR1 SGHRS and CDR2 YFSETQ come from the germline V gene. V shed 3 bases and J shed 4 bases, with 11 bases lying between them. The CDR3 consists of 13 residues. DNA for the CDR3: TGCGCCAGCAGCTCAGAGTTTTATTACGAGCAGTACTTC. This encodes CASSSEFYYEQYF. Variable domain in full (rest from reference TRBV5-1 and TRBJ2-7): KAGVTQTPRYLIKTRGQQVTLSCSPISGHRSVSWYQQTPGQGLQFLFEYFSETQRNKGNFPGRFSGRQFSNSRSEMNVSTLELGDSALYLCASSSEFYYEQYFGPGTRLTVT.

This chain joins TRBV25-1 and TRBJ1-5, with a weak D call TRBD1 (6 bases). The germline CDR1 and CDR2 sequences are MGHDK and SYGVNS. V was clipped by 9 bases and J by 3 bases, with 12 bases between them. This CDR3 spans 13 amino acids. The CDR3 DNA reads as TGTGCCAGGAACGACAGGTACAATCAGCCCCAGCATTTT. Residues: CARNDRYNQPQHF.

V and J are TRBV12-5 and TRBJ1-2; D uncertain. Germline assignment: CDR1 LGHNT and CDR2 FRNRAP. The CDR3 is made up of 10 amino acids. Trimming removed 2 bases at V and 13 bases at J, with 8 bases between. CDR3 sequence reads: CASGLPGGTF. Written as DNA, the CDR3 is TGTGCTAGTGGTTTGCCCGGAGGCACCTTC.

This clonotype was picked up a small number of times. The rearrangement joins TRBV6-1 to TRBJ2-7, with 7 bases fitting TRBD1. Germline lookup yields CDR1 MNHNS and CDR2 SASEGT. This CDR3 is 12 amino acids long. V lost 6 bases to trimming and J lost 3 bases; unmatched junction nucleotides: 2. The CDR3 reads CASRGQVYEQYF. As DNA, the CDR3 is TGTGCCAGCAGAGGACAGGTCTACGAGCAGTACTTC.

The chain carries TRBV7-2 and TRBJ2-3; 11 bases align to TRBD2. V shed 6 bases and J 2 bases; nucleotides not matched to a gene: 4. The CDR3 is 15 amino acids. Per the germline V gene, CDR1 is SGHTA and CDR2 is FQGNSA. The CDR3 coding sequence is TGTGCCAGCAGAAAACTAGCGGGGGCCACAGATACGCAGTATTTT. This codes for CASRKLAGATDTQYF.

The chain has TRBV6-1 and TRBJ2-7; the D is unclear. Looked up from germline, CDR1 is MNHNS and CDR2 is SASEGT. Deletions cut 10 bases from V and 0 bases from J, with 16 bases between. The length of the CDR3 is 14 residues. The CDR3 here is CATVPGSFSYEQYF. The CDR3 DNA sequence: TGTGCCACCGTCCCCGGGTCGTTCTCCTACGAGCAGTACTTC.

This chain uses TRBV11-2 with TRBJ2-1, with D possibly being TRBD1 (6 bases). The CDR3 totals 15 residues. V was cut by 5 bases and J by 6 bases, with 17 bases left in between. CDR1 is SGHAT and CDR2 is FQNNGV in the germline V gene. The CDR3 region is CASSRTGQLFNEQFF. In DNA, the CDR3 is TGTGCCAGCAGCCGAACCGGACAGTTATTCAATGAGCAGTTCTTC.

This clonotype was seen repeatedly, ten times or more. The V and J genes are TRBV6-6 and TRBJ2-5; the D call may be TRBD1 or TRBD2 (6 bases each). Germline CDR1 MNHNY, CDR2 SVGAGI (reference sequence). The germline V and J ends were trimmed by 6 bases and 4 bases, with 12 bases remaining between them. The CDR3 runs 13 residues. The CDR3 sequence: CASSQQGGETQYF. CDR3 DNA: TGTGCCAGCAGCCAACAGGGAGGAGAGACCCAGTACTTC.

The chain employs TRBV18 and TRBJ2-1; no firm D call. CDR3 length: 17 residues. Germline CDR1 is KGHSH and CDR2 is LQKENI. Trimming cost V 6 bases and J 2 bases, with 20 bases left between them. The CDR3 is CASSLSSPVSPYNEQFF. The DNA of the CDR3 is TGTGCCAGCTCCCTCTCGTCCCCTGTCAGTCCCTACAATGAGCAGTTCTTC.

This clonotype was recorded a few times. This rearrangement joins TRBV27 to TRBJ2-7, with 9 bases matching TRBD2. CDR1 MNHEY and CDR2 SMNVEV come from the germline V gene (reference sequence). The V segment lost 4 bases and the J segment 7 bases; nucleotides outside the gene matches: 14. CDR3 length: 16 residues. Written as DNA, the CDR3 is TGTGCCAGCAGTTGGAGAGGGGGGACTAGCTCAAGGGAGCAGTACTTC. It translates to CASSWRGGTSSREQYF.

This clonotype is a singleton in its sample. This likely comes from a read error, as the CDR3 has no conserved phenylalanine or tryptophan at its end. The genes are TRBV28 and TRBJ2-7; D is uncertain. Between the trimmed V and J ends, which lost 3 bases and 0 bases, there was a span of 6 bases. The germline gives CDR1 MDHEN, CDR2 SYDVKM. This CDR3 comprises 13 residues. The CDR3 DNA sequence: TGTGCCAGCAGTTTGGGCAACTCCTACGAGCAGTACCTC. Its protein product is CASSLGNSYEQYL.

CDR3 in DNA: TGTGCCAGCAGCTTGAAACAGGGTATCGCAGATACGCAGTATTTT. Translated: CASSLKQGIADTQYF. This chain uses TRBV7-9 with TRBJ2-3, with a tentative D call TRBD1 (6 bases). The CDR3 contains 15 residues. The V end was cut by 3 bases, the J end by 4 bases, with 14 bases between. From germline, CDR1 is SEHNR and CDR2 FQNEAQ (reference sequence).

The CDR3 DNA reads as TGCAGTGCTAGAGATCCCGGACAGTACTATGGCTACACCTTC. It encodes CSARDPGQYYGYTF. V gene TRBV20-1 combines with J gene TRBJ1-2, with TRBD1 as a possible D gene (6 bases). CDR3 length equals 14 residues. CDR1 and CDR2 from the germline V gene are DFQATT and SNEGSKA (reference sequence). With 0 bases removed from V and 3 bases from J, the gap between germline ends came to 11 bases.

This clonotype was counted a few times. CDR3: CASSSGTGAYNEQFF. For the CDR3, the DNA is TGTGCCAGCAGTTCCGGGACAGGGGCCTACAATGAGCAGTTCTTC. The rearrangement uses TRBV28 and TRBJ2-1; the match to TRBD1 covers 10 bases. V lost 4 bases, J lost 2 bases, and 2 bases stayed unmatched. The CDR3 length is 15 residues. In germline, CDR1 is MDHEN, CDR2 SYDVKM.

The chain uses TRBV27 and TRBJ2-7; possible D gene TRBD2, 5 bases. CDR1 and CDR2 (germline): MNHEY, SMNVEV (reference sequence). CDR3 length: 16 amino acids. The V and J ends lost 2 bases and 3 bases respectively, with 17 bases between them. DNA of the CDR3: TGTGCCAGCAGTTTACAAACTAGTTGGAAAGGCTACGAGCAGTACTTC. Translation: CASSLQTSWKGYEQYF.

The chain has TRBV2 and TRBJ1-2; D is possibly TRBD1 (6 bases). Germline V CDR1 and CDR2: SNHLY, FYNNEI. V lost 7 bases to trimming and J lost 1 base, with 16 bases between them. The CDR3 has 15 amino acids. CDR3 coding DNA: TGTGCCAGCAACAACCCGGGACACTTTAACTATGGCTACACCTTC. Its translation: CASNNPGHFNYGYTF.

The J gene is TRBJ1-3, the V gene TRBV6-2 or TRBV6-3; 8 bases fit TRBD1. The CDR3 loop spans 14 amino acids. CDR1 is MNHEY and CDR2 is SVGEGT in the germline V gene. Trimming took 6 bases from V and 3 from J; bases not matched to a gene: 4. CDR3 amino acids: CASSGTGRGNTIYF. DNA for the CDR3: TGTGCCAGCAGCGGGACAGGCCGTGGAAACACCATATATTTT.

This clonotype appeared a single time. The J gene is TRBJ2-3, the V gene TRBV10-3; 9 nucleotides align to TRBD2. Germline V CDR1 and CDR2: ENHRY, SYGVKD. The junction had 11 bases not matched to a gene; V was cut back by 0 bases and J by 7 bases. This CDR3 region has 17 residues. Written as DNA, the CDR3 is TGTGCCATCAGTGAGTCCGCCCATGGAGCGGGAGGCAATACGCAGTATTTT. It encodes CAISESAHGAGGNTQYF.

The rearrangement joins TRBV27 to TRBJ2-3, with D perhaps matching TRBD2 (6 bases). V gave up 4 bases and J gave up 2 bases, with 16 bases separating them. The CDR3 totals 16 residues. Germline V gene sequence: CDR1 MNHEY, CDR2 SMNVEV (reference sequence). The CDR3 DNA is TGTGCCAGCAGTTCCCTAGGGGCGGGGAACACAGATACGCAGTATTTT. Protein: CASSSLGAGNTDTQYF.

This clonotype turned up a few times. This rearrangement joins TRBV4-2 to TRBJ1-4; maybe TRBD1 (5 bases). The CDR3 spans 12 residues. V was trimmed by 1 base and J by 15 bases, leaving 12 bases between them. The germline CDR1 and CDR2 sequences are LGHNA and YNFKEQ. DNA of the CDR3: TGTGCCAGCAGCCAAGGCTTGACAGTGTTGTTTTTT. This translates into CASSQGLTVLFF.

About this clonotype itself: A read error may account for a junction end that differs from germline. The genes are TRBV28 and TRBJ2-7; weak D call: TRBD2 (6 bases). Germline lookup yields CDR1 MDHEN and CDR2 SYDVKM. The CDR3 sequence is 15 residues long. Written as DNA, the CDR3 is TGTGCCAGCAGCCCTCTGAGGCGGGAATCCTACAAGCAGTACTTC. It yields the protein CASSPLRRESYKQYF.

The chain joins TRBV7-3 to TRBJ2-7; D is ambiguous. Germline loops: CDR1 SGHTA, CDR2 FQGTGA. The CDR3 consists of 15 residues. V lost 0 bases and J 2 bases, leaving 11 bases between the germline ends. CDR3 sequence: CASSLTGTNPYEQYF. The CDR3 bases are TGTGCCAGCAGCTTAACAGGCACGAACCCCTACGAGCAGTACTTC.

This clonotype was seen only a few times. The J gene is TRBJ2-7, the V gene TRBV21-1; the D call in the table, TRBD1, was not verified against the DNA. TRBV21-1 is designated a pseudogene. The CDR3 consists of 15 residues. The CDR3 loop reads CASRPGGRLIYEQYF. The CDR3 nucleotides are TGTGCCAGCAGGCCTGGGGGGCGGCTAATCTACGAGCAGTACTTC.